The 27 T cell receptor beta chains presented below share a single source sample, sequenced in a study of T cell repertoires in cytomegalovirus infection. TCRdb used MiXCR to reprocess the reads, holding one entry per CDR3 protein. This table has around 630,000 distinct CDR3 sequences, more than 20% appearing once. Material: CD8+ T cells from PBMCs. These TCRs come from a human donor in good health (CMV status not recorded). Some clones in this sample may be carry-over from other donors' samples.

This clonotype was observed a few times. This rearrangement joins TRBV7-9 to TRBJ1-4; D uncertain. V gave up 5 bases and J gave up 5 bases, with 15 bases separating them. In germline, CDR1 is SEHNR, CDR2 FQNEAQ (reference sequence). This CDR3 region has 15 residues. In nucleotides, the CDR3 is TGTGCCAGCAGCCCTGAGGTGTTTGAAAATGAAAAACTGTTTTTT. It is translated as CASSPEVFENEKLFF. The full variable domain, rest sourced from reference TRBV7-9 and TRBJ1-4, is DTGVSQNPRHKITKRGQNVTFRCDPISEHNRLYWYRQTLGQGPEFLTYFQNEAQLEKSRLLSDRFSAERPKGSFSTLEIQRTEQGDSAMYLCASSPEVFENEKLFFGSGTQLSVL.

The chain's CDR3 is CASTSPGHAQYF. In DNA, the CDR3 is TGTGCCAGCACTAGCCCCGGGCACGCGCAGTATTTT. The V call is TRBV28, the J call TRBJ2-3; tentative D call: TRBD2 (5 bases). Trimming shortened V by 7 bases and J by 10 bases, and 15 bases separated the two germline ends. Germline V gives CDR1 MDHEN, CDR2 SYDVKM. This CDR3 contains 12 residues.

Ten or more counts support this clonotype. The gene calls are TRBV7-6 and TRBJ2-1; D uncertain. V lost 2 bases and J 5 bases, leaving 7 bases between the germline ends. Germline V lookup: CDR1 SGHVS, CDR2 FNYEAQ. This CDR3 comprises 13 residues. CDR3 nucleotide sequence: TGTGCCAGCAGCTTACCCCCTCACAATGAGCAGTTCTTC. As protein: CASSLPPHNEQFF.

This clonotype was seen at least ten times. The chain has TRBV7-2 and TRBJ2-3; 14 bases align to TRBD2. This CDR3 spans 15 amino acids. The J segment lost 6 bases and the V segment lost 5 bases, leaving 4 bases of the junction unmatched. CDR1 SGHTA and CDR2 FQGNSA come from the germline V gene. In nucleotides, the CDR3 is TGTGCCAGCAGCGCCGGGACTAGCGGGGGCGATACGCAGTATTTT. It specifies CASSAGTSGGDTQYF. Full variable domain (outside the CDR3, taken from reference TRBV7-2 and TRBJ2-3): GAGVSQSPSNKVTEKGKDVELRCDPISGHTALYWYRQSLGQGLEFLIYFQGNSAPDKSGLPSDRFSAERTGGSVSTLTIQRTQQEDSAVYLCASSAGTSGGDTQYFGPGTRLTVL.

This clonotype has a handful of counts. CDR3 in amino acids: CASAPRTGTYNEQFF. CDR3 coding DNA: TGTGCCAGCGCACCCCGGACAGGGACCTACAATGAGCAGTTCTTC. V usage is TRBV11-2 and J usage is TRBJ2-1; 8 nucleotides align to TRBD1. The CDR3 is 15 residues long. Trimming took 8 bases from V and 2 from J; bases not matched to a gene: 8. Germline V gene data show CDR1 as SGHAT and CDR2 as FQNNGV.

This clonotype occurred a few times. The germline gene is not matched at one end of the junction; a read error may be the cause. The CDR3 nucleotides are TGTGCTAGCAGCCCCCTAGGAGGGATCGGAAACACCATATATTTT. It translates to CASSPLGGIGNTIYF. The chain employs TRBV7-7 and TRBJ1-3, with D unresolved. CDR3 length equals 15 residues. Looked up from germline, CDR1 is SSHAT and CDR2 is FNYEAQ (reference sequence).

This clonotype was observed at least ten times. This rearrangement joins TRBV7-6 to TRBJ2-1; 10 bases line up with TRBD2. V dropped 2 bases and J dropped 6; count of bases not matched to a gene: 4. The CDR3 length is 15 residues. The V gene's germline CDR1 is SGHVS and CDR2 FNYEAQ. The DNA for the CDR3 is TGTGCCAGCAGCTTACTAGCGGGGGCTATCAATGAGCAGTTCTTC. This encodes CASSLLAGAINEQFF. The full variable domain, rest sourced from reference TRBV7-6 and TRBJ2-1, is GAGVSQSPRYKVTKRGQDVALRCDPISGHVSLYWYRQALGQGPEFLTYFNYEAQQDKSGLPNDRFSAERPEGSISTLTIQRTEQRDSAMYRCASSLLAGAINEQFFGPGTRLTVL.

The chain combines TRBV28 with TRBJ1-2, with D unresolved. Looked up from germline, CDR1 is MDHEN and CDR2 is SYDVKM. Trimming removed 6 bases at V and 6 bases at J, with 14 bases between. The CDR3 is 13 amino acids. CDR3 in amino acids: CASRDGDLDGYTF. The CDR3 bases are TGTGCCAGCAGGGACGGGGATTTGGATGGCTACACCTTC.

This clonotype showed up many times. The rearrangement links TRBV27 to TRBJ2-5; D possibly matches TRBD1 or TRBD2 (5 bases each). The germline V and J ends were trimmed by 5 bases and 5 bases, with 21 bases remaining between them. The CDR3 contains 16 residues. Germline-derived CDR1 and CDR2 are MNHEY and SMNVEV (reference sequence). The CDR3, as DNA: TGTGCCAGCAGTCCATGGGACGAAAAGGCGGGCGAGACCCAGTACTTC. Its protein product is CASSPWDEKAGETQYF.

The chain carries TRBV7-2 and TRBJ2-4, with TRBD2 matching 16 bases. Trimming cost V 5 bases and J 2 bases; bases outside gene matches: 9. CDR3 length equals 19 residues. The germline V gene encodes CDR1 SGHTA and CDR2 FQGNSA. CDR3 in amino acids: CASSPGTSGGALSKNIQYF. DNA for the CDR3: TGTGCCAGCAGCCCAGGGACTAGCGGGGGGGCCCTATCCAAAAACATTCAGTACTTC.

This clonotype was counted many times. The chain carries TRBV7-9 and TRBJ2-3, with 7 bases aligning to TRBD1. V shed 1 base and J 3 bases; nucleotides not matched to a gene: 4. The CDR3 is 15 residues long. From germline, CDR1 is SEHNR and CDR2 FQNEAQ (reference sequence). CDR3: CASSLGYRGTDTQYF. As DNA, the CDR3 is TGTGCCAGCAGCTTAGGGTACAGGGGTACAGATACGCAGTATTTT.

This clonotype was picked up a small number of times. This chain connects TRBV15 to TRBJ2-5; TRBD2 matches 7 bases. V was pared by 1 base and J by 5 bases, with 7 bases of the junction left unmatched. The CDR3 length is 15 residues. Looked up from germline, CDR1 is LNHNV and CDR2 is YYDKDF (reference sequence). The CDR3 bases are TGTGCCACCAGCAGAGTGGGGACTACAGTGGAGACCCAGTACTTC. Amino acids: CATSRVGTTVETQYF.

Note on this clonotype: A junction end diverges from the germline sequence, so it may reflect a read error. The J gene is TRBJ1-1, the V gene TRBV27; D gene ambiguous. Germline CDR1 and CDR2: MNHEY and SMNVEV (reference sequence). The CDR3 has 14 residues. CDR3 nucleotide sequence: TGTGCCGGCAGACTGGGGATGGGAGGAACTGAAGCTTTCTTT. Translation gives CAGRLGMGGTEAFF.

This rearrangement joins TRBV7-3 to TRBJ2-2; 8 bases match TRBD1. Germline loops: CDR1 SGHTA, CDR2 FQGTGA. CDR3 length: 16 residues. With 5 bases clipped from V and 1 base from J, the junction kept 6 bases outside the gene matches. The CDR3 sequence is CASSPHGTGNTGELFF. The CDR3, as DNA: TGTGCCAGCAGCCCCCACGGGACAGGGAACACCGGGGAGCTGTTTTTT.

This clonotype was seen once. The V and J genes are TRBV24-1 and TRBJ2-4, with TRBD1 as a possible D gene (8 bases). Trimming cost V 6 bases and J 0 bases, with 17 bases left between them. The CDR3 sequence is 17 residues long. Germline CDR1 KGHDR, CDR2 SFDVKD. The CDR3 reads CATSHKTGGEAKNIQYF. In DNA form, the CDR3 reads TGTGCCACCAGTCACAAAACAGGGGGGGAAGCCAAAAACATTCAGTACTTC.

The rearrangement joins TRBV7-9 to TRBJ2-1; 11 nucleotides agree with TRBD1. Germline V lookup: CDR1 SEHNR, CDR2 FQNEAQ (reference sequence). The CDR3 sequence is 16 residues long. Trimming at V came to 5 bases and at J to 8 bases, leaving 11 bases not matched to a gene. CDR3 nucleotide sequence: TGTGCCAGCAGCCCCCCCGGGACAGGGGGGGGCGATGAGCAGTTCTTC. It encodes CASSPPGTGGGDEQFF.

This clonotype was recorded many times. The chain employs TRBV7-2 and TRBJ2-5, with TRBD1 matching over 8 bases. V was pared by 3 bases and J by 2 bases, with 8 bases of the junction left unmatched. CDR3 size: 16 residues. Germline V gives CDR1 SGHTA, CDR2 FQGNSA. CDR3 DNA: TGTGCCAGCAGCTTCTTCGGACAGGGAAATCAAGAGACCCAGTACTTC. This encodes CASSFFGQGNQETQYF.

V usage is TRBV9 and J usage is TRBJ2-1; no reliable D call. There are 13 residues in the CDR3. Per the germline V gene, CDR1 is SGDLS and CDR2 is YYNGEE. V dropped 4 bases and J dropped 6 bases, with 11 bases sitting between them. The CDR3 sequence is CASSPWALNEQFF. The CDR3 coding sequence is TGTGCCAGCAGCCCTTGGGCCCTCAATGAGCAGTTCTTC.

V usage is TRBV14 and J usage is TRBJ2-1, with TRBD2 as a possible D gene (5 bases). Germline V gene sequence: CDR1 SGHDN, CDR2 FVKESK. The CDR3 has 15 residues. The V end was cut by 3 bases, the J end by 10 bases, with 19 bases between. CDR3: CASSHPSDYYYEQFF. The CDR3 nucleotides are TGTGCCAGCAGCCACCCATCCGACTATTACTACGAGCAGTTCTTC.

This clonotype appeared a few times. At one end, the junction sequence differs from germline, possibly due to a read error. CDR3 in amino acids: CVSSLRGHLSYEQYF. CDR3 DNA sequence: TGTGTCAGCAGTTTACGCGGACACCTCTCCTACGAGCAGTACTTC. The rearrangement uses TRBV28 and TRBJ2-7; TRBD1 is a possible D gene (5 bases). Germline values: CDR1 MDHEN, CDR2 SYDVKM. CDR3 length equals 15 residues.

The V and J genes are TRBV7-9 and TRBJ2-1; no clear D. Germline assignment: CDR1 SEHNR and CDR2 FQNEAQ (reference sequence). The CDR3 runs 13 residues. Between the trimmed V and J ends, which lost 5 bases and 12 bases, there was a span of 17 bases. CDR3 DNA: TGTGCCAGCAGCCGGACCCCTTACCCCGCGCAGTTCTTC. Its translation: CASSRTPYPAQFF.

The chain carries TRBV28 and TRBJ2-7; 8 bases agree with TRBD1. Germline V CDR1 and CDR2: MDHEN, SYDVKM. CDR3 length: 17 residues. For the CDR3, the DNA is TGTGTCAGCAGTTTAAAGATCGACAGGGGCCTAACCTACGAGCAGTACGTC. The encoded protein is CVSSLKIDRGLTYEQYV.

This clonotype was detected once. V gene TRBV6-8 combines with J gene TRBJ1-4, with TRBD1 as a possible D gene (5 bases). Germline loops: CDR1 MNHGY, CDR2 SAAAGT. The CDR3 is 15 amino acids. With 0 bases removed from V and 8 bases from J, the gap between germline ends came to 13 bases. The CDR3 region has the DNA TGTGCCAGCAGTTACTCTGCTCAGGGATACGAAAAACTGTTTTTT. As protein: CASSYSAQGYEKLFF.

V and J are TRBV19 and TRBJ2-1, with D perhaps TRBD1 (6 bases). There are 12 residues in the CDR3. Germline V lookup: CDR1 LNHDA, CDR2 SQIVND (reference sequence). The V and J ends lost 9 bases and 6 bases respectively, with 12 bases between them. As DNA, the CDR3 is TGTGCCAGCATCGGCAGGGGCAATGAGCAGTTCTTC. It is translated as CASIGRGNEQFF.

This clonotype appeared a few times. The V and J genes are TRBV10-1 and TRBJ1-3; D is undetermined. CDR3 length equals 16 residues. Between the trimmed V and J ends, which lost 0 bases and 0 bases, there was a span of 9 bases. CDR1 WNHNN and CDR2 SYGVQD come from the germline V gene (reference sequence). Here the CDR3 DNA reads TGCGCCAGCAGTGAGTCGATCGGGAGCTCTGGAAACACCATATATTTT. This gives the protein CASSESIGSSGNTIYF.

The V call is TRBV5-5, the J call TRBJ2-3; 7 nucleotides match TRBD1. The CDR3 is 17 amino acids. V lost 3 bases, J lost 3 bases, and 13 bases stayed unmatched. The V gene's germline CDR1 is SGHKS and CDR2 YYEKEE (reference sequence). The CDR3 DNA reads TGTGCCAGCAGCTGGGAAACTTACCCACAGGGGACAGATACGCAGTATTTT. The encoded protein is CASSWETYPQGTDTQYF.

This chain joins TRBV2 and TRBJ2-7, with 10 bases lining up with TRBD1. Trimming took 6 bases from V and 4 from J; bases not matched to a gene: 12. The CDR3 totals 16 residues. Germline values: CDR1 SNHLY, CDR2 FYNNEI. The CDR3 DNA is TGTGCCAGCAGAACCGGCCGGGACAGGGGAGGGTACGAGCAGTACTTC. It yields the protein CASRTGRDRGGYEQYF. Filled out from reference TRBV2 and TRBJ2-7, the complete variable domain reads EPEVTQTPSHQVTQMGQEVILRCVPISNHLYFYWYRQILGQKVEFLVSFYNNEISEKSEIFDDQFSVERPDGSNFTLKIRSTKLEDSAMYFCASRTGRDRGGYEQYFGPGTRLTVT.